A selection of T cell receptor beta chains follows, all from one sample in a study of CD8+ T cells in alopecia areata. Clones were read by immunoSEQ multiplex PCR, and TCRdb kept only the in-frame ones, dropping some. Among about 120,000 clones, 55% to 65% were seen once, and the ten largest hold about 3%. The sequencing sample was made of CD4+ T cells sorted from blood. These receptors were collected from a human donor in good health. Both conserved end residues are part of each CDR3. Fields, in order: clone size, J gene, CDR3 length, D gene, V gene, CDR3 protein, CDR3 DNA. D genes are given only for firm matches. A clone size is listed for some rows: how often the clone was seen (once, few, many), or a class if it is expanded.

clone size: .; J gene: TRBJ2-2; CDR3 length: 15; D gene: TRBD2; V gene: TRBV5-1; CDR3 protein: CASSSGLLNTGELFF; CDR3 DNA: TGCGCCAGCAGCTCGGGACTACTGAACACCGGGGAGCTGTTTTTT
clone size: once; J gene: TRBJ1-2; CDR3 length: 13; D gene: TRBD1; V gene: TRBV30; CDR3 protein: CALGGTGYYGYTF; CDR3 DNA: TGTGCCTTAGGGGGGACAGGGTACTATGGCTACACCTTC
clone size: .; J gene: TRBJ2-1; CDR3 length: 18; D gene: TRBD2; V gene: TRBV7-2; CDR3 protein: CASSLGAGGQSSYNEQFF; CDR3 DNA: TGTGCCAGCAGCTTGGGAGCGGGGGGCCAGAGCTCCTACAATGAGCAGTTCTTC
clone size: .; J gene: TRBJ1-2; CDR3 length: 14; D gene: .; V gene: TRBV6-5; CDR3 protein: CASSYLDSNYGYTF; CDR3 DNA: TGTGCCAGCAGTTACTTGGACAGTAACTATGGCTACACCTTC
clone size: .; J gene: TRBJ2-5; CDR3 length: 16; D gene: TRBD2; V gene: TRBV6-1; CDR3 protein: CASSEGFGGARETQYF; CDR3 DNA: TGTGCCAGCAGTGAAGGGTTCGGGGGGGCCCGAGAGACCCAGTACTTC
clone size: .; J gene: TRBJ2-1; CDR3 length: 14; D gene: TRBD2; V gene: TRBV19; CDR3 protein: CASSIQRGNNEQFF; CDR3 DNA: TGTGCCAGTAGTATCCAGCGGGGTAACAATGAGCAGTTCTTC
clone size: .; J gene: TRBJ2-1; CDR3 length: 12; D gene: .; V gene: TRBV4-1; CDR3 protein: CASSQDWGSQFF; CDR3 DNA: TGCGCCAGCAGCCAGGACTGGGGATCGCAGTTCTTC
clone size: .; J gene: TRBJ1-2; CDR3 length: 13; D gene: TRBD1; V gene: TRBV29-1; CDR3 protein: CSVADRVNYGYTF; CDR3 DNA: TGCAGCGTCGCAGACAGGGTCAACTATGGCTACACCTTC
clone size: .; J gene: TRBJ2-3; CDR3 length: 15; D gene: TRBD2; V gene: TRBV27; CDR3 protein: CASSISGGRTDTQYF; CDR3 DNA: TGTGCCAGCAGCATTAGCGGGGGGCGCACAGATACGCAGTATTTT
clone size: .; J gene: TRBJ1-2; CDR3 length: 13; D gene: TRBD1; V gene: TRBV29-1; CDR3 protein: CSVPGTGDSGYTF; CDR3 DNA: TGCAGCGTTCCTGGGACAGGGGATAGTGGCTACACCTTC